This T cell receptor (beta chain) was recorded in a study of T cell responses to AZD1222 COVID-19 vaccine. General study points: Among the donors, most were white British and more were female, and clonal diversity was possibly underestimated.

CDR1 and CDR2 from the germline V gene are KGHDR and SFDVKD. CDR3 length equals 14 residues. V lost 5 bases and J lost 2, with 8 bases in between. The analysis combined second doses at about 4 or about 12 weeks. Comments on this clone: The antigen is unknown.

Using immunoSEQ multiplex PCR, the repertoire was profiled, and TCRdb retains in-frame clones only, with some absent. The top ten hold about 0.5% of the sample, which has 250,000 to 300,000 clones, 94% seen once. This chain uses TRBV24-1 with TRBJ2-2, with no clear D. Sequenced here: peripheral blood, sampled 28 days after the second AZD1222 dose. The sequence came from an adult who received the AZD1222 COVID-19 vaccine. The CDR3 is CATSGAINTGELFF. The CDR3 DNA reads as TGTGCCACCAGTGGGGCTATCAACACCGGGGAGCTGTTTTTT.